The TCR beta chain described here comes from a study of T cells in tumors and immune-related adverse events. The CDR3 sequence is 16 residues long. The V end was cut by 0 bases, the J end by 1 base, with 10 bases between. Germline lookup yields CDR1 MNHEY and CDR2 SMNVEV (reference sequence). Here immunoSEQ multiplex PCR was the method, and the copy in TCRdb shows in-frame clones only, minus some. The sample has 6,500 to 8,500 clones, 94% seen once. This sample comprised lymph node tissue, obtained from a patient treated with anti-PD-1 therapy. The origin of this receptor is a female donor with metastatic renal cell carcinoma. V is TRBV27 and J is TRBJ2-1; D uncertain. The CDR3 nucleotides are TGTGCCAGCAGTTTATCGGTACAGCAGTCCTACAATGAGCAGTTCTTC. Translating it yields CASSLSVQQSYNEQFF.